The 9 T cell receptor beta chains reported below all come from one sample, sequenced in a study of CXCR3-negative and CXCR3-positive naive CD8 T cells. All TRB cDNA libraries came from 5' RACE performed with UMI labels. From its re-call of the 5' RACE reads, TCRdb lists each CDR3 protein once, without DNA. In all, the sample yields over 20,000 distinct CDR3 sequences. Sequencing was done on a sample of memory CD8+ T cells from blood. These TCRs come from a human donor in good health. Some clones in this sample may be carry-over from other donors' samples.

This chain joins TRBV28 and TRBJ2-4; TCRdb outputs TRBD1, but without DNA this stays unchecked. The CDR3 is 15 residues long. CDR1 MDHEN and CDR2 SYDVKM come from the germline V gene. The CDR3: CASIGSGGGRNIQYF.

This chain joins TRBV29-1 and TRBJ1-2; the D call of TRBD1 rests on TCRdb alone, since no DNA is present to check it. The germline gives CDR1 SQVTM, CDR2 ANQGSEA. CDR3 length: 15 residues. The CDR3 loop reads CSVDDYSRQTYGYTF.

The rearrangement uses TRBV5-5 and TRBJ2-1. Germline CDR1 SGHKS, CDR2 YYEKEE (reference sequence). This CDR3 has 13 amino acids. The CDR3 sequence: CASSLVGDDEQFF. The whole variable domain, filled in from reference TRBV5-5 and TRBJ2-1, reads DAGVTQSPTHLIKTRGQQVTLRCSPISGHKSVSWYQQVLGQGPQFIFQYYEKEERGRGNFPDRFSARQFPNYSSELNVNALLLGDSALYLCASSLVGDDEQFFGPGTRLTVL.

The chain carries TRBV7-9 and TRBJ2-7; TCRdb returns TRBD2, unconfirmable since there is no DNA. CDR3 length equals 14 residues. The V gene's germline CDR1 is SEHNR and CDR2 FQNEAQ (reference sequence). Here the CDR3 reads CASSLVAATYEQYF.

CDR3 in amino acids: CASSKGQGSEQYF. V usage is TRBV27 and J usage is TRBJ2-7; the D gene TCRdb calls, TRBD1, cannot be checked with no DNA. The V gene's germline CDR1 is MNHEY and CDR2 SMNVEV (reference sequence). CDR3 length: 13 amino acids.

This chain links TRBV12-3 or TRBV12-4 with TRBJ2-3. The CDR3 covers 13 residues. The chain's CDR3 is CASSHPITDTQYF.

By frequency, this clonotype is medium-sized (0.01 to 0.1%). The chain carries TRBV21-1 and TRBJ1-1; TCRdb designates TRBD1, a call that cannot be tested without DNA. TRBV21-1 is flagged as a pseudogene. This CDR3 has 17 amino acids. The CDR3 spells CASSSGQGMFGGTEAFF.

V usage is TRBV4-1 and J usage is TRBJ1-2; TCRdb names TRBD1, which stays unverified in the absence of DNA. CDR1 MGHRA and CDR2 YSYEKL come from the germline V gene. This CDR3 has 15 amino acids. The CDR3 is CASSQGGARYYGYTF.

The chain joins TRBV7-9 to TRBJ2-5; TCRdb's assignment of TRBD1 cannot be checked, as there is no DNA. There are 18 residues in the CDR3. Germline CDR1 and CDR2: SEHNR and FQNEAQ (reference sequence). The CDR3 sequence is CASSPQRGQITWEETQYF.